This paragraph covers one TCR beta chain sequence. The repertoire was sequenced with immunoSEQ multiplex PCR; TCRdb's copy has only in-frame clones and lacks some. The table shows about 18,000 clones, with roughly four fifths occurring only once. The CDR3 is 15 residues long. V gave up 6 bases and J gave up 6 bases; unmatched junction bases: 11. CDR1 and CDR2 (germline): SNHLY, FYNNEI. The data originate from a study of OX40 agonist ivuxolimab in advanced cancers. The chain has TRBV2 and TRBJ2-1; the match to TRBD1 covers 7 bases. The receptor was isolated from an adult with an advanced solid tumor such as melanoma, head and neck, liver or kidney cancer. This specimen consisted of CD4+ or CD8+ T cells sorted from blood, obtained in a trial of the OX40 agonist ivuxolimab. The CDR3 DNA reads TGTGCCAGCAGCGCGCAGGGGGTTTTTGGCAATGAGCAGTTCTTC. This gives the protein CASSAQGVFGNEQFF.